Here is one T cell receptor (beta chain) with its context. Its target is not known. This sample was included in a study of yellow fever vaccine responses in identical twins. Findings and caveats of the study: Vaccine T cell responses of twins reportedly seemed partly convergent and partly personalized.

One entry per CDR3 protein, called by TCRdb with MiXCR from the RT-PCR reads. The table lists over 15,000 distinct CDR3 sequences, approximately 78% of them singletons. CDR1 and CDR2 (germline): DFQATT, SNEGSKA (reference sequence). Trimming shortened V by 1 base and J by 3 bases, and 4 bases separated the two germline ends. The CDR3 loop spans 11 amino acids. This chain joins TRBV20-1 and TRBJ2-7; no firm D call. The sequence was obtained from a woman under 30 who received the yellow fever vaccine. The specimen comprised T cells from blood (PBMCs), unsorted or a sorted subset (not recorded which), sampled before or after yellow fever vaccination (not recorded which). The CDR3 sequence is CSARGGYEQYF. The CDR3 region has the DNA TGCAGTGCTAGAGGTGGCTACGAGCAGTACTTC.